These 13 T cell receptor beta chains were sequenced from one sample in a study of T cells in Graves' hyperthyroidism and ophthalmopathy. RNA transcripts provided the source from which TCR beta CDR3 regions were amplified. Using the HTBI primer set, a first-round RT-PCR was run on the TCR CDR3. One entry per CDR3 protein, called by TCRdb with MiXCR from the multiplex PCR reads. Of 300,000 or so distinct CDR3 sequences listed, about 20% were seen once; the top ten hold approximately 54%. The specimen was blood. The receptors come from a woman aged 50 to 60 with Graves' hyperthyroidism.

This clonotype has a count of ten or more. The chain uses TRBV12-3 or TRBV12-4 and TRBJ1-1; 7 positions agree with TRBD1. V lost 6 bases and J lost 4; bases outside the gene matches: 2. This CDR3 spans 12 amino acids. As DNA, the CDR3 is TGTGCCAGCAGGACAGGGTCCACTGAAGCTTTCTTT. Encoded protein: CASRTGSTEAFF.

V is TRBV12-3 or TRBV12-4 and J is TRBJ1-6; D is possibly TRBD1 (6 bases). The CDR3 totals 14 residues. The V and J ends lost 2 bases and 9 bases respectively, with 11 bases between them. In DNA form, the CDR3 reads TGTGCCAGCAGTTTAAGGGGGATTGGTTCACCCCTCCACTTT. This codes for CASSLRGIGSPLHF.

This clonotype came up many times. This chain links TRBV12-3 or TRBV12-4 with TRBJ2-2; perhaps TRBD2 as D (6 bases). V was trimmed by 6 bases and J by 2 bases, leaving 13 bases between them. The CDR3 has 15 residues. In nucleotides, the CDR3 is TGTGCCAGCAGGCGCGGGACTCCCAACACCGGGGAGCTGTTTTTT. It yields the protein CASRRGTPNTGELFF.

This clonotype came up many times. The chain carries TRBV6-1 and TRBJ1-1, with D possibly being TRBD1 (6 bases). Trimming cost V 7 bases and J 4 bases, with 13 bases left between them. The CDR3 has 13 amino acids. CDR1 MNHNS and CDR2 SASEGT come from the germline V gene. In DNA form, the CDR3 reads TGTGCCAGCAACAAAGAGGGGGGCACTGAAGCTTTCTTT. It specifies CASNKEGGTEAFF.

This clonotype was observed many times. CDR3 in amino acids: CASSLAGVHGYTF. The CDR3, as DNA: TGTGCCAGCAGTTTAGCAGGGGTCCATGGCTACACCTTC. V and J are TRBV28 and TRBJ1-2, with a weak D call TRBD1 (6 bases). Germline lookup yields CDR1 MDHEN and CDR2 SYDVKM. The ends were cut back, 2 bases at V and 6 bases at J, with 10 bases in the middle. This CDR3 comprises 13 residues.

The CDR3 nucleotides read TGTGCCAGCAGTGAACTTGGAGGGGAAGAGACCCAGTACTTC. Protein product: CASSELGGEETQYF. The V call is TRBV6-1, the J call TRBJ2-5; tentatively, D is TRBD2 (6 bases). CDR3 length equals 14 residues. V dropped 2 bases and J dropped 3 bases, with 10 bases sitting between them. CDR1 and CDR2 from the germline V gene are MNHNS and SASEGT.

The sample holds a few counts of this clonotype. The genes are TRBV11-2 and TRBJ1-5; 7 nucleotides align to TRBD1. CDR1 SGHAT and CDR2 FQNNGV come from the germline V gene. The CDR3 contains 18 residues. J gave up 0 bases and V 5 bases, and 13 bases lay outside the gene matches. CDR3 sequence: CASSAPGQGDYSNQPQHF. The CDR3 nucleotides are TGTGCCAGCAGCGCGCCGGGCCAGGGGGATTATAGCAATCAGCCCCAGCATTTT.

The chain links TRBV6-1 to TRBJ1-4; 7 bases agree with TRBD1. The CDR3 consists of 15 residues. The V segment lost 4 bases and the J segment 5 bases; nucleotides outside the gene matches: 7. Per germline, CDR1 MNHNS and CDR2 SASEGT. This chain's CDR3 is CASSVQQGRNEKLFF. The DNA for the CDR3 is TGTGCCAGCAGTGTCCAACAGGGGAGGAATGAAAAACTGTTTTTT.

This clonotype was seen a handful of times. Relative to the germline gene, one junction end is altered; a read error may explain this. V usage is TRBV2 and J usage is TRBJ2-1, with 9 bases aligning to TRBD2. The CDR3 length is 15 residues. Germline V gene sequence: CDR1 SNHLY, CDR2 FYNNEI. CDR3 amino acids: CASSAGTSRYNEQSF. Written as DNA, the CDR3 is TGTGCCAGCAGCGCCGGGACTAGCAGATACAATGAGCAGTCCTTC.

This chain links TRBV6-1 with TRBJ1-3; D gene unclear. Germline lookup yields CDR1 MNHNS and CDR2 SASEGT. V was cut by 7 bases and J by 4 bases, with 8 bases left in between. There are 12 residues in the CDR3. CDR3 region: CASNLEGNTIYF. In nucleotides, the CDR3 is TGTGCCAGCAACTTGGAAGGAAACACCATATATTTT.

This clonotype has only a few counts. V is TRBV10-3 and J is TRBJ2-3, with no clear D. This CDR3 has 14 amino acids. V was clipped by 4 bases and J by 6 bases, with 14 bases between them. The V gene's germline CDR1 is ENHRY and CDR2 SYGVKD. Here the CDR3 DNA reads TGTGCCATCAGTGGGGCAGAGCTTGGGGATACGCAGTATTTT. Its protein product is CAISGAELGDTQYF.

This clonotype appeared many times. The chain recombines TRBV12-3 or TRBV12-4 with TRBJ2-7, with TRBD1 matching 8 bases. J lost 3 bases, V lost 1 base, and 5 bases had no gene match. This CDR3 comprises 15 residues. The CDR3 DNA reads TGTGCCAGCAGTTTAGGGGCAGGGGGCGGCTACGAGCAGTACGTC. This sequence encodes CASSLGAGGGYEQYV.

This clonotype was picked up many times. The CDR3 protein is CASSPTLGSGSTDTQYF. In nucleotides, the CDR3 is TGTGCCAGCAGCCCGACCCTGGGTAGCGGAAGCACAGATACGCAGTATTTT. The V and J genes are TRBV28 and TRBJ2-3, with D maybe TRBD2 (6 bases). Germline V gene lookup returns CDR1 MDHEN and CDR2 SYDVKM. The CDR3 covers 17 residues. Trimming left V 6 bases short and J 0 bases short, with 19 bases between.